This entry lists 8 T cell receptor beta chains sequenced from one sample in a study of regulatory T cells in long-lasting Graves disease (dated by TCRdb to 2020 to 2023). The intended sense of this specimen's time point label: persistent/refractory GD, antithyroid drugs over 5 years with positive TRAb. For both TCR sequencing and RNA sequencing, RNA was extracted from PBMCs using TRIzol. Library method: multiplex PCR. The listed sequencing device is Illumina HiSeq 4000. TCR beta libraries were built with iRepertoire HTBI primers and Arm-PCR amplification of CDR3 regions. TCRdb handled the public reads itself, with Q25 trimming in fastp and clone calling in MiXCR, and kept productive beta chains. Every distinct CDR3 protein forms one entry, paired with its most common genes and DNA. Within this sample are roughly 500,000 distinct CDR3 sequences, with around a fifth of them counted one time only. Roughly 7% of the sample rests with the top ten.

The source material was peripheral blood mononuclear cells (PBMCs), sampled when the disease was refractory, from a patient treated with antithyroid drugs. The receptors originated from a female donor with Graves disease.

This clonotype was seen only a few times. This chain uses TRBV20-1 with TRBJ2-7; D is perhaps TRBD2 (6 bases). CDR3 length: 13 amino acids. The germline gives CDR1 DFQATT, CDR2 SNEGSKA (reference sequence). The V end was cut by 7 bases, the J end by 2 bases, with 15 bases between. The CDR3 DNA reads TGCAGTGTCTTAGGCGGGGCAACCTACGAGCAGTACTTC. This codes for CSVLGGATYEQYF.

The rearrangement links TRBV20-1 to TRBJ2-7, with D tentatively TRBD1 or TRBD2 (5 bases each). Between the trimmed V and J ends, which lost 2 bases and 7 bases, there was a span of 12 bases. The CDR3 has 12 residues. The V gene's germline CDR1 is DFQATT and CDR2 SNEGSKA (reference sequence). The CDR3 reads CSARIGAWEQYF. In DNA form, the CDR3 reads TGCAGTGCTAGAATCGGGGCCTGGGAGCAGTACTTC.

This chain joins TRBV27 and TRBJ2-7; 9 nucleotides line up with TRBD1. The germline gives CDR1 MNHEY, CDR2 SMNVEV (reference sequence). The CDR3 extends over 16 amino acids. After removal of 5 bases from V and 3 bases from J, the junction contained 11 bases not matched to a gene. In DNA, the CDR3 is TGTGCCAGCAGTCCTATACAGGGGGCGGTAGGCTACGAGCAGTACTTC. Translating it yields CASSPIQGAVGYEQYF.

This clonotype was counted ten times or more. This chain's CDR3 is CATSDPPEINSPLHF. The CDR3 DNA is TGTGCCACCAGTGACCCCCCGGAGATTAATTCACCCCTCCACTTT. V gene TRBV24-1 combines with J gene TRBJ1-6; no definite D call. This CDR3 has 15 residues. From germline, CDR1 is KGHDR and CDR2 SFDVKD. V dropped 4 bases and J dropped 6 bases, with 12 bases sitting between them.

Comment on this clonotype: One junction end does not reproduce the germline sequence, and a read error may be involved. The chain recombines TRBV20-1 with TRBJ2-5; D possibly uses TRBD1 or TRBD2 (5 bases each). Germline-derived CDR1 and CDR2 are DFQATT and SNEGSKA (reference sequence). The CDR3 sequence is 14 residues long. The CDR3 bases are TGCAGTGCTAGAGCGGGGACGAGTAGAGAGTCCCAGTACTTC. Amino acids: CSARAGTSRESQYF.

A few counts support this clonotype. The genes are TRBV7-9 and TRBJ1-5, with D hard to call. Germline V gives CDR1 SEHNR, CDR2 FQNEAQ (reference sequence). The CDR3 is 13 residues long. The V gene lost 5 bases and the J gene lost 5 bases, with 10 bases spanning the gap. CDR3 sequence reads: CASSEDGHQPQHF. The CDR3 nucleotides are TGTGCCAGCAGCGAGGATGGCCATCAGCCCCAGCATTTT.

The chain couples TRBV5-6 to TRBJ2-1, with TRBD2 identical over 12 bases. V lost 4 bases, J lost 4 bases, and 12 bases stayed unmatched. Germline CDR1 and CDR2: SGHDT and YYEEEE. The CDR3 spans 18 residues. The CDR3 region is CASSLDGLAGTLYNEQFF. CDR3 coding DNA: TGTGCCAGCAGCCTAGATGGACTAGCGGGGACGCTTTACAATGAGCAGTTCTTC.

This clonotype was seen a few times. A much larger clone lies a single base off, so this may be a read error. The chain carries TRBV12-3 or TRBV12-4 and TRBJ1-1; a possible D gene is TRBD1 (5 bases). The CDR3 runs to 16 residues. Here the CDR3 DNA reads TGTGCCAGCAGTTCTCCTGGGGCAGGCTCGGTCACTGAAGCTTCCTTT. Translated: CASSSPGAGSVTEASF.